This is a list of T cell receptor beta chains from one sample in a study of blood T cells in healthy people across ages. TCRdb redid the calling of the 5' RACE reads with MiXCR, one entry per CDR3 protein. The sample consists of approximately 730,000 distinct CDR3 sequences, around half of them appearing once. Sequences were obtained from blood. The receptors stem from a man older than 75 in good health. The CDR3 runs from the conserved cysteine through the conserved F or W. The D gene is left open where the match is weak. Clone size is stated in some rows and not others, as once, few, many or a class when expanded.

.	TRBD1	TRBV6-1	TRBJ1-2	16	CASSVRPGTGSYGYTF	TGTGCCAGCAGTGTCCGACCCGGGACAGGATCCTATGGCTACACCTTC
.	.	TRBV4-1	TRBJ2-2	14	CASSPNRSPVELFF	TGCGCCAGCAGCCCGAACCGCTCTCCGGTGGAGCTGTTTTTT
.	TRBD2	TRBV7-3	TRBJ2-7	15	CASSLASGSIYEQYF	TGTGCCAGCAGCCTTGCTAGCGGGAGTATCTACGAGCAGTACTTC
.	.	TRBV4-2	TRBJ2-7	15	CASSHSWPPDGDQYF	TGTGCCAGCAGCCATAGCTGGCCCCCAGACGGGGACCAGTACTTC
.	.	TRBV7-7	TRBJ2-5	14	CASSLSPRQETQYF	TGTGCTAGCAGCTTATCCCCCAGGCAAGAGACCCAGTACTTC
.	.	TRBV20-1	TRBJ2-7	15	CSAREGGYSPYEQYF	TGCAGTGCTAGAGAGGGCGGGTATTCTCCGTACGAGCAGTACTTC
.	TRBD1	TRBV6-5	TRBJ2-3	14	CASSPGQGLDTQYF	TGTGCCAGCAGTCCGGGACAGGGGTTAGATACGCAGTATTTT
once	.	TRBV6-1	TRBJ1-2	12	CASSAAYYGHTF	TGTGCCAGCAGTGCGGCATACTATGGCCACACCTTC
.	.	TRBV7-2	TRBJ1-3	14	CASSLGGLGNTIYF	TGTGCCAGCAGCTTAGGGGGGCTTGGAAACACCATATATTTT
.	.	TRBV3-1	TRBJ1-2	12	CASSQWTCGYTF	TGTGCCAGCAGCCAATGGACCTGTGGCTACACCTTC
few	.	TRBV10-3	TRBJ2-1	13	CATLAPPSNEQFF	TGTGCCACCCTAGCTCCCCCCAGCAATGAGCAGTTCTTC
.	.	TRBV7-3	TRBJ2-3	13	CASSDKLGGGQYF	TGTGCCAGCAGCGACAAACTAGGAGGGGGGCAGTATTTT
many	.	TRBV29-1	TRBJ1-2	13	CSVEPPGFHGYTF	TGCAGCGTTGAACCTCCAGGGTTTCATGGCTACACCTTC
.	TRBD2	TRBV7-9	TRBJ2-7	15	CSSSPRTSGKYEQYF	TGTTCCAGCAGCCCTCGGACTAGCGGGAAATACGAGCAGTACTTC
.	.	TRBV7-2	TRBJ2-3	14	CATRGAGSTDTQYF	TGTGCCACCCGAGGCGCGGGGTCCACAGATACGCAGTATTTT
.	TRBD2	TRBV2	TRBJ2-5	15	CASSPTSGIAETQYF	TGTGCCAGCAGTCCCACTAGCGGGATTGCAGAGACCCAGTACTTC
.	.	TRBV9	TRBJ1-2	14	CASNTWGSDYGYTF	TGTGCCAGCAACACTTGGGGGTCGGACTATGGCTACACCTTC
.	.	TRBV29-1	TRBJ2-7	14	CSVGGGGYGYEQYF	TGCAGCGTTGGTGGGGGGGGCTATGGCTACGAGCAGTACTTC
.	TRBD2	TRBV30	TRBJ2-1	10	CAWSGTRQFF	TGTGCCTGGAGTGGGACTAGACAGTTCTTC
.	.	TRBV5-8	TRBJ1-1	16	CASSFYQGSTHTEAFF	TGTGCCAGCAGCTTCTACCAAGGGAGTACGCACACTGAAGCTTTCTTT
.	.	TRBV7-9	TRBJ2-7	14	CASSGTGTAYEQYF	TGTGCCAGCAGCGGGACCGGGACGGCCTACGAGCAGTACTTC
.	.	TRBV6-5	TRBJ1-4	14	CASTHLGGGEKLFF	TGTGCCAGCACCCACCTAGGGGGAGGTGAAAAACTGTTTTTT
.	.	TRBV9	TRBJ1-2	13	CASSVVGVDGYTF	TGTGCCAGCAGCGTAGTAGGGGTAGATGGCTACACCTTC
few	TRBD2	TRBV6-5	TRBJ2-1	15	CASALAGGLEGEQFF	TGTGCCAGCGCCTTAGCGGGAGGACTCGAGGGGGAGCAGTTCTTC
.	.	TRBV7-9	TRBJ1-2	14	CASSAEIITYGYTF	TGTGCCAGCAGCGCCGAAATAATAACCTATGGCTACACCTTC
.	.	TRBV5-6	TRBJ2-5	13	CASRTTSGETQYF	TGTGCCAGCAGAACAACATCGGGAGAGACCCAGTACTTC
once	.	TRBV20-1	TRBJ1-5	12	CSASTGLEPQHF	TGCAGTGCTAGCACAGGGTTGGAGCCCCAGCATTTT
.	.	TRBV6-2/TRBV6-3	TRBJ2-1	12	CATARGDNEQFF	TGTGCCACCGCCCGGGGCGACAATGAGCAGTTCTTC
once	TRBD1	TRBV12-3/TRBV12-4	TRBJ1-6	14	CASRMDRGNSPLHF	TGTGCCAGCAGGATGGACAGGGGGAATTCACCCCTCCACTTT
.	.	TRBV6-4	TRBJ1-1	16	CASNGVLKEMNTEAFF	TGTGCCAGCAACGGGGTATTAAAGGAAATGAACACTGAAGCTTTCTTT
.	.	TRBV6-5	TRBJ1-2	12	CASSGPLGSYTF	TGTGCCAGCAGTGGTCCGCTGGGGAGCTACACCTTC
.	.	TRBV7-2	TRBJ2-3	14	CASSLGRERGTQYF	TGTGCCAGCAGCTTAGGACGGGAGAGGGGTACGCAGTATTTT
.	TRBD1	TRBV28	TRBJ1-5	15	CASSSNSGGRQPQHF	TGTGCCAGCAGTTCTAACTCAGGGGGAAGGCAGCCCCAGCATTTT
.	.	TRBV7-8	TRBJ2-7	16	CASSPSRFQATYEQYF	TGTGCCAGCAGCCCCTCCCGATTTCAAGCCACCTACGAGCAGTACTTC
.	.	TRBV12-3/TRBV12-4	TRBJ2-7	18	CASSLARIPAPFYYEQYF	TGTGCCAGCAGTTTAGCGCGAATTCCTGCCCCCTTTTACTACGAGCAGTACTTC
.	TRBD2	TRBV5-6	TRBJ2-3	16	CASSPRLARNGDTQYF	TGTGCCAGCAGCCCGAGACTAGCGAGGAACGGCGATACGCAGTATTTT
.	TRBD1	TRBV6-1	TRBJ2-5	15	CASWEPGQGLATQYF	TGTGCCAGCTGGGAACCGGGACAGGGTTTGGCGACCCAGTACTTC
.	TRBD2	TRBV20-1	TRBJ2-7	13	CSARTSRDYEQYF	TGCAGTGCGCGGACTAGTCGGGACTACGAGCAGTACTTC
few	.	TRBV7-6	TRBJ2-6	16	CASSLARGAGANVLTF	TGTGCCAGCAGCTTAGCCAGGGGGGCTGGGGCCAACGTCCTGACTTTC
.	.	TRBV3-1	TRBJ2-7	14	CASSPGLAMSEQYF	TGTGCCAGCAGCCCGGGACTTGCGATGTCCGAGCAGTACTTC
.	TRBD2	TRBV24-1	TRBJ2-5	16	CATSDLAGRAGETQYF	TGTGCCACCAGTGATCTAGCGGGAAGGGCTGGAGAGACCCAGTACTTC
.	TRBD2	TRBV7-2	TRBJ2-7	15	CASSPIPAGGYEQYF	TGTGCCAGCAGCCCGATCCCGGCGGGAGGGTACGAGCAGTACTTC
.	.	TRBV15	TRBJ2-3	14	CATSSRGGDRYAYF	TGTGCCACCAGTTCGAGGGGCGGGGACAGATACGCGTATTTT
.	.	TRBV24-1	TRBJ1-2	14	CATSEGQNNYGYTF	TGTGCCACCAGTGAGGGCCAGAATAACTATGGCTACACCTTC
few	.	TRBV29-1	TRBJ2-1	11	CSVQRGNEQFF	TGCAGCGTCCAACGGGGTAATGAGCAGTTCTTC
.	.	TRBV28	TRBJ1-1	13	CASSLSLGGEAFF	TGTGCCAGCAGTTTAAGTCTTGGGGGGGAAGCTTTCTTT
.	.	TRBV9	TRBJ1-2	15	CASSVPTGAYYGYTF	TGTGCCAGCAGCGTGCCGACGGGGGCGTACTATGGCTACACCTTC
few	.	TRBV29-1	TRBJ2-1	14	CSVEVVVGGNEQFF	TGCAGCGTTGAAGTTGTCGTAGGGGGCAATGAGCAGTTCTTC
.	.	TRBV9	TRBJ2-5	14	CASSVGSGGETQYF	TGTGCCAGCAGCGTAGGGAGCGGAGGGGAGACCCAGTACTTC
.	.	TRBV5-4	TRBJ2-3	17	CASSLASRAGATDTQYF	TGTGCCAGCAGCTTGGCCAGTCGGGCAGGGGCAACAGATACGCAGTATTTT
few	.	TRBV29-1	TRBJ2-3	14	CSVELLQGPRYAYF	TGCAGCGTTGAACTCCTGCAGGGGCCCCGATACGCGTATTTT
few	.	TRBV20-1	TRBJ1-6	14	CSAREEANNSPLHF	TGCAGTGCTAGAGAGGAAGCGAACAATTCACCCCTCCACTTT
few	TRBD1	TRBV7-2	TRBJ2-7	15	CASSLGQGTPYEQYF	TGTGCCAGCAGCTTAGGACAGGGAACCCCCTACGAGCAGTACTTC
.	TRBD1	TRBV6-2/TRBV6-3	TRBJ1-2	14	CASSEDRVSYGYTF	TGTGCCAGCAGTGAGGACAGGGTGTCATATGGCTACACCTTC
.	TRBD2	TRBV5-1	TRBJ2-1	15	CASTQTSGAYNEQFF	TGCGCCAGCACTCAGACTAGCGGAGCTTACAATGAGCAGTTCTTC
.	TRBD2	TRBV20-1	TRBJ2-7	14	CSAGLARVEHEQYF	TGCAGTGCTGGACTAGCGAGAGTTGAACACGAGCAGTACTTC
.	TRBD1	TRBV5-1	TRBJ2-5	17	CASSLAKDRVAGETQYF	TGCGCCAGCAGCTTGGCCAAGGACAGGGTGGCGGGGGAGACCCAGTACTTC